Shown below are 27 T cell receptor beta chains from a single sample sequenced in a study of tumour-infiltrating T cells in Burkitt lymphoma. Here immunoSEQ multiplex PCR was the method, and the copy in TCRdb shows in-frame clones only, minus some. Among some 860 clones listed, about 18% were seen once. Input material: tumor tissue. These receptors all come from a human donor with Burkitt lymphoma.

This clone came up a few times. The chain uses TRBV7-2 and TRBJ2-7; 8 bases align to TRBD1. The CDR3 extends over 16 amino acids. V lost 5 bases to trimming and J lost 3 bases; unmatched junction nucleotides: 12. Germline V lookup: CDR1 SGHTA, CDR2 FQGNSA. The CDR3 DNA is TGTGCCAGCAGCGAAGCCCGGGGACAGGCCTTCTACGAGCAGTACTTC. It translates to CASSEARGQAFYEQYF.

This clone was seen more than once but under ten times. This chain joins TRBV7-8 and TRBJ1-2; tentative D call: TRBD1 (6 bases). V lost 2 bases and J 4 bases, leaving 23 bases between the germline ends. Germline loops: CDR1 SGHVS, CDR2 FQNEAQ. The CDR3 runs to 18 residues. CDR3 in amino acids: CASSLIYPNRDLPYGYTF. CDR3 in DNA: TGTGCCAGCAGCTTAATTTACCCAAACAGGGACCTACCCTATGGCTACACCTTC.

V and J are TRBV5-6 and TRBJ2-7; unclear D gene. V was shortened by 4 bases and J by 2 bases, with 10 bases between the two germline ends. The CDR3 totals 13 residues. Germline CDR1 and CDR2: SGHDT and YYEEEE. This chain's CDR3 is CASSVPATYEQYF. In DNA form, the CDR3 reads TGTGCCAGCAGCGTCCCCGCGACCTACGAGCAGTACTTC.

The CDR3 sequence is CASSPQGTGEEKLFF. The CDR3 nucleotides are TGTGCCAGCAGCCCTCAAGGGACAGGGGAGGAAAAACTGTTTTTT. This chain links TRBV9 with TRBJ1-4, with 10 bases that match TRBD1. J gave up 8 bases and V 4 bases, and 8 bases lay outside the gene matches. The CDR3 covers 15 residues. Germline V gene data show CDR1 as SGDLS and CDR2 as YYNGEE. Full variable domain (rest looked up from reference TRBV9 and TRBJ1-4): DSGVTQTPKHLITATGQRVTLRCSPRSGDLSVYWYQQSLDQGLQFLIQYYNGEERAKGNILERFSAQQFPDLHSELNLSSLELGDSALYFCASSPQGTGEEKLFFGSGTQLSVL.

This sequence joins TRBV5-1 and TRBJ2-2; 8 bases map to TRBD2. This CDR3 is built from 14 residues. J lost 1 base, V lost 10 bases, and 6 bases had no gene match. From germline, CDR1 is SGHRS and CDR2 YFSETQ. CDR3 sequence (DNA): TGCGCCTGCAAGCGGGGGCTGAACACCGGGGAGCTGTTTTTT. Protein: CACKRGLNTGELFF. The full variable domain, completed using reference TRBV5-1 and TRBJ2-2, is KAGVTQTPRYLIKTRGQQVTLSCSPISGHRSVSWYQQTPGQGLQFLFEYFSETQRNKGNFPGRFSGRQFSNSRSEMNVSTLELGDSALYLCACKRGLNTGELFFGEGSRLTVL.

The chain couples TRBV5-1 to TRBJ1-1, with TRBD1 as a possible D gene (6 bases). Germline lookup yields CDR1 SGHRS and CDR2 YFSETQ. The CDR3 extends over 14 amino acids. V dropped 9 bases and J dropped 5 bases, with 20 bases sitting between them. The CDR3 bases are TGCGCCACCCGAGGCGGGGGCCCCGGTACTGAAGCTTTCTTT. It is translated as CATRGGGPGTEAFF.

The rearrangement joins TRBV6-5 to TRBJ1-2, with D possibly TRBD1 on 6 matching bases. V was trimmed by 6 bases and J by 8 bases, leaving 19 bases between them. CDR3 length: 14 amino acids. Germline CDR1 reads MNHEY; CDR2 reads SVGAGI. CDR3 amino acids: CASSLGQFNEGYTF. CDR3 nucleotides: TGTGCCAGCAGCCTGGGACAATTCAATGAGGGCTACACCTTC.

V is TRBV7-6 and J is TRBJ2-5, with D possibly being TRBD2 (6 bases). Germline CDR1 and CDR2: SGHVS and FNYEAQ. V gave up 5 bases and J gave up 5 bases, with 12 bases separating them. There are 13 residues in the CDR3. The chain's CDR3 is CASSLRGLETQYF. DNA for the CDR3: TGTGCCAGCAGCCTCCGGGGACTGGAGACCCAGTACTTC.

This clone was counted a few times. V and J are TRBV10-3 and TRBJ1-2, with 10 positions matching TRBD1. V lost 9 bases, J lost 2 bases, and 3 bases stayed unmatched. Germline values: CDR1 ENHRY, CDR2 SYGVKD. The CDR3 covers 13 residues. The CDR3 here is CAIVGQGNYGYTF. CDR3 coding DNA: TGTGCCATTGTGGGACAGGGGAACTATGGCTACACCTTC.

CDR3 protein: CASSLGGHTYYGYTF. CDR3 DNA sequence: TGCGCCAGCAGCTTGGGAGGACACACTTACTATGGCTACACCTTC. V usage is TRBV5-1 and J usage is TRBJ1-2; D may be TRBD1 (5 bases). Trimming left V 0 bases short and J 3 bases short, with 12 bases between. The germline CDR1 and CDR2 sequences are SGHRS and YFSETQ. This CDR3 is 15 amino acids long.

This clone was seen a few times. The same CDR3 is also encoded by other DNA sequences in this sample. The rearrangement links TRBV15 to TRBJ2-7, with TRBD1 identical over 9 bases. From germline, CDR1 is LNHNV and CDR2 YYDKDF (reference sequence). The CDR3 spans 14 residues. Germline trimming cut 5 bases from V and 3 bases from J; bases unmatched to any gene: 5. CDR3 sequence (DNA): TGTGCCACCAGCGGCCGGGACAGGGTCTACGAGCAGTACTTC. Translating gives CATSGRDRVYEQYF.

This clone was counted only a few times. The gene calls are TRBV7-9 and TRBJ1-5, with D hard to call. Between the trimmed V and J ends, which lost 4 bases and 3 bases, there was a span of 10 bases. The CDR3 sequence is 14 residues long. The V gene's germline CDR1 is SEHNR and CDR2 FQNEAQ (reference sequence). This CDR3 is CASSSPGYNQPQHF. The DNA for the CDR3 is TGTGCCAGCAGCTCCCCAGGATACAATCAGCCCCAGCATTTT.

This clone showed up just a few times. The rearrangement uses TRBV10-1 and TRBJ2-2; possibly TRBD2 for D (6 bases). This CDR3 has 15 residues. Germline V gene lookup returns CDR1 WNHNN and CDR2 SYGVQD (reference sequence). Trimming removed 3 bases at V and 5 bases at J, with 13 bases between. DNA of the CDR3: TGCGCCAGCAGTGACATAGGAGGGAGGACCGGGGAGCTGTTTTTT. Translating it yields CASSDIGGRTGELFF.

The chain joins TRBV19 to TRBJ1-2, with no clear D. V lost 9 bases, J lost 8 bases, and 25 bases lay in between. Germline CDR1 and CDR2: LNHDA and SQIVND (reference sequence). The CDR3 has 15 amino acids. CDR3 residues: CASLAPPGLQAGYTF. The CDR3 nucleotides read TGTGCCAGCCTGGCCCCTCCCGGGCTCCAGGCGGGCTACACCTTC.

This clone was counted a few times. This chain connects TRBV5-6 to TRBJ2-3, with a weak D call TRBD2 (5 bases). Trimming cost V 2 bases and J 6 bases, with 10 bases left between them. The CDR3 covers 13 residues. Germline CDR1 reads SGHDT; CDR2 reads YYEEEE. CDR3 residues: CASSLLGLDTQYF. The CDR3 DNA reads as TGTGCCAGCAGCTTACTAGGATTGGATACGCAGTATTTT. Based on the CDR3 plus reference TRBV5-6 and TRBJ2-3, the full variable domain is DAGVTQSPTHLIKTRGQQVTLRCSPKSGHDTVSWYQQALGQGPQFIFQYYEEEERQRGNFPDRFSGHQFPNYSSELNVNALLLGDSALYLCASSLLGLDTQYFGPGTRLTVL.

There are a few counts of this clone. The chain recombines TRBV29-1 with TRBJ2-5; TRBD1 agrees at 9 bases. The CDR3 runs to 12 residues. After removal of 7 bases from V and 4 bases from J, the junction contained 4 bases not matched to a gene. Germline V gene sequence: CDR1 SQVTM, CDR2 ANQGSEA. The CDR3 DNA is TGCAGCGCCCCGGGACAGGGAGAGACCCAGTACTTC. This translates into CSAPGQGETQYF.

This chain connects TRBV7-3 to TRBJ2-2, with D tentatively TRBD2 (5 bases). The CDR3 runs 13 residues. The V end lost 6 bases, the J end lost 11 bases, and 16 bases lay between the germline ends. Looked up from germline, CDR1 is SGHTA and CDR2 is FQGTGA. CDR3 in DNA: TGTGCCAGCAGATGGAAAGAGGGTGGAGAGCTGTTTTTT. This translates into CASRWKEGGELFF. Full variable domain (outside the CDR3, taken from reference TRBV7-3 and TRBJ2-2): GAGVSQTPSNKVTEKGKYVELRCDPISGHTALYWYRQSLGQGPEFLIYFQGTGAADDSGLPNDRFFAVRPEGSVSTLKIQRTERGDSAVYLCASRWKEGGELFFGEGSRLTVL.

The chain couples TRBV4-1 to TRBJ2-3; 13 bases agree with TRBD2. Germline values: CDR1 MGHRA, CDR2 YSYEKL. The CDR3 has 15 residues. The trim removed 6 bases at V and 5 bases at J, leaving 5 bases unmatched. The DNA of the CDR3 is TGCGCCAGCAGTCTTGGACTAGCGGGAGAAGATACGCAGTATTTT. Its translation is CASSLGLAGEDTQYF.

The chain combines TRBV30 with TRBJ1-1; weak D call: TRBD1 (6 bases). CDR3 length: 13 residues. V lost 2 bases and J 7 bases, leaving 14 bases between the germline ends. The germline V gene has CDR1 GTSNPN and CDR2 SVGIG (reference sequence). In DNA form, the CDR3 reads TGTGCCTGGAGTAATCCCGACAGGCATGAAGCTTTCTTT. Its protein product is CAWSNPDRHEAFF.

This clone has more than one count but fewer than ten. At one end the junction does not follow the germline gene, possibly because of a read error. The sample contains more than one DNA sequence encoding this CDR3. The chain carries TRBV5-5 and TRBJ1-2; TRBD1 aligns across 10 bases. Germline V gene sequence: CDR1 SGHKS, CDR2 YYEKEE (reference sequence). CDR3 length: 13 amino acids. The CDR3 loop reads CASSSRQGAGYTF. CDR3 bases: TGTGCTAGCAGCTCCAGACAGGGGGCCGGCTACACCTTC.

This clone was counted only a few times. V usage is TRBV29-1 and J usage is TRBJ2-7, with a possible D match to TRBD1 (6 bases). The CDR3 extends over 12 amino acids. Germline assignment: CDR1 SQVTM and CDR2 ANQGSEA. With 7 bases removed from V and 1 base from J, the gap between germline ends came to 11 bases. The CDR3 spells CSALTGSYEQYF. CDR3 DNA: TGCAGCGCATTGACAGGATCCTACGAGCAGTACTTC.

This clone was observed a handful of times. V is TRBV19 and J is TRBJ1-1; 7 nucleotides match TRBD1. V was pared by 10 bases and J by 1 base, with 15 bases of the junction left unmatched. The CDR3 consists of 16 residues. Looked up from germline, CDR1 is LNHDA and CDR2 is SQIVND (reference sequence). The CDR3 spells CATTWGGGGPNTEAFF. The CDR3 coding sequence is TGTGCCACCACCTGGGGAGGGGGCGGCCCGAACACTGAAGCTTTCTTT.

This clone is judged large. The V and J genes are TRBV27 and TRBJ1-2; no clear D. CDR3 length: 10 amino acids. Per the germline V gene, CDR1 is MNHEY and CDR2 is SMNVEV (reference sequence). V was trimmed by 3 bases and J by 8 bases, leaving 4 bases between them. The CDR3 bases are TGTGCCAGCAGTTTTGTGGGCTACACCTTC. Translation gives CASSFVGYTF.

The chain uses TRBV19 and TRBJ1-1; 7 bases align to TRBD1. The germline CDR1 and CDR2 sequences are LNHDA and SQIVND (reference sequence). Germline trimming cut 5 bases from V and 2 bases from J; bases unmatched to any gene: 5. This CDR3 region has 14 residues. CDR3 DNA: TGTGCCAGTAGTCCCTGGACAGGAAACACTGAAGCTTTCTTT. Its translation is CASSPWTGNTEAFF.

Points on this clone: The identical CDR3 is also encoded by other nucleotide sequences in the sample. The chain has TRBV11-2 and TRBJ1-1; D unresolved. The V end was cut by 1 base, the J end by 2 bases, with 11 bases between. From germline, CDR1 is SGHAT and CDR2 FQNNGV. This CDR3 has 15 amino acids. For the CDR3, the DNA is TGTGCCAGCAGCTTAGGGGCGGAGCTCAACACTGAAGCTTTCTTT. Protein sequence: CASSLGAELNTEAFF.

For the CDR3, the DNA is TGTGCCAGCAGTGGAGGGCCCTTCTCTGGGGCCAACGTCCTGACTTTC. It encodes CASSGGPFSGANVLTF. The chain carries TRBV2 and TRBJ2-6; a possible D gene is TRBD2 (5 bases). This CDR3 is 16 amino acids long. The V gene's germline CDR1 is SNHLY and CDR2 FYNNEI. V gave up 4 bases and J gave up 0 bases, with 10 bases separating them.

The table lists this clone with a few counts. Other nucleotide sequences from this sample produce the same CDR3. The chain employs TRBV7-9 and TRBJ1-4; D uncertain. This CDR3 region has 11 residues. Trimming removed 5 bases at V and 8 bases at J, with 6 bases between. Germline lookup yields CDR1 SEHNR and CDR2 FQNEAQ (reference sequence). CDR3 nucleotide sequence: TGTGCCAGCAGCGAGAGGGAAAAACTGTTTTTT. Encoded protein: CASSEREKLFF.